A single sample gave rise to the 20 T cell receptor beta chains below, sequenced in a study of cytomegalovirus exposure and HLA in healthy donors. Researchers ran the PCR with 60 Vbeta and 13 Jbeta primers. Libraries were prepared by immunoSEQ multiplex PCR; TCRdb keeps only in-frame clonotypes and omits some of them. Counted here are over 100,000 clones, about three fifths occurring once; the ten biggest clones make up about 9.1%. Sequences were obtained from PBMCs. These receptors were obtained from a man aged 35 to 55 in good health and CMV-seropositive.

This chain connects TRBV9 to TRBJ2-1; D uncertain. V was pared by 0 bases and J by 5 bases, with 15 bases between. Germline CDR1 is SGDLS and CDR2 is YYNGEE. The CDR3 spans 16 residues. CDR3 amino acids: CASSVEDRGSDNEQFF. The CDR3 DNA reads TGTGCCAGCAGCGTAGAGGATCGAGGATCCGACAATGAGCAGTTCTTC.

This clone was seen more than once but under ten times. The chain has TRBV7-9 and TRBJ2-3; the D gene is possibly TRBD1 (6 bases). CDR1 and CDR2 from the germline V gene are SEHNR and FQNEAQ (reference sequence). V shed 5 bases and J shed 4 bases, with 16 bases lying between them. This CDR3 contains 15 residues. For the CDR3, the DNA is TGTGCCAGCAGCACTCGTGTTTACAGGGCAGATACGCAGTATTTT. As protein: CASSTRVYRADTQYF.

This clone showed up just a few times. The chain combines TRBV21-1 with TRBJ2-7; the D call in the table, TRBD1, was not verified against the DNA. TRBV21-1 is reported as a pseudogene. The CDR3 extends over 14 amino acids. The CDR3 here is CASSSRDSSYEQYF. The DNA for the CDR3 is TGTGCCAGCAGCTCACGGGACAGTAGCTACGAGCAGTACTTC.

The gene calls are TRBV7-2 and TRBJ2-2; 15 bases match TRBD2. V lost 6 bases to trimming and J lost 8 bases; unmatched junction nucleotides: 7. Germline CDR1 and CDR2: SGHTA and FQGNSA. The CDR3 is 16 residues long. CDR3 protein: CASSPGLAGGRGELFF. DNA for the CDR3: TGTGCCAGCAGTCCCGGACTAGCGGGGGGGCGGGGGGAGCTGTTTTTT.

CDR3 sequence reads: CASSVGFTSGSTDEQFF. The CDR3 nucleotides read TGCGCCAGCAGCGTTGGCTTCACTAGCGGGAGTACCGATGAGCAGTTCTTC. This chain uses TRBV5-1 with TRBJ2-1; 11 bases agree with TRBD2. The CDR3 consists of 17 residues. V lost 4 bases, J lost 8 bases, and 14 bases stayed unmatched. Germline CDR1 is SGHRS and CDR2 is YFSETQ.

The J gene is TRBJ1-5, the V gene TRBV18; 9 bases are a match to TRBD1. After removal of 3 bases from V and 4 bases from J, the junction contained 4 bases not matched to a gene. There are 15 residues in the CDR3. Germline lookup yields CDR1 KGHSH and CDR2 LQKENI. CDR3 DNA sequence: TGTGCCAGCTCACCCCGGGACAGGGCGAATCAGCCCCAGCATTTT. It encodes CASSPRDRANQPQHF.

This chain joins TRBV10-2 and TRBJ1-6; 8 bases agree with TRBD1. CDR1 is WSHSY and CDR2 is SAAADI in the germline V gene. The CDR3 runs to 12 residues. The junction had 6 bases not matched to a gene; V was cut back by 11 bases and J by 9 bases. The CDR3 here is CAGGQGVSPLHF. The CDR3 DNA follows: TGCGCCGGCGGACAGGGCGTTTCACCCCTCCACTTT.

This chain joins TRBV4-1 and TRBJ2-7; possible D gene TRBD2, 5 bases. CDR1 is MGHRA, CDR2 YSYEKL, per germline. CDR3 length equals 16 residues. Between the trimmed V and J ends, which lost 0 bases and 3 bases, there was a span of 15 bases. As DNA, the CDR3 is TGCGCCAGCAGCCAAGAGGGAGACTACTCCTACTACGAGCAGTACTTC. This codes for CASSQEGDYSYYEQYF.

The V call is TRBV27, the J call TRBJ2-2; 11 nucleotides match TRBD1. The CDR3 totals 15 residues. Unmatched junction bases numbered 7, after V lost 7 bases and J lost 6 bases. Germline values: CDR1 MNHEY, CDR2 SMNVEV (reference sequence). The CDR3 nucleotides are TGTGCCAGCAAACGGGGACAGGGGGTATCCGGGGAGCTGTTTTTT. Translation gives CASKRGQGVSGELFF.

The rearrangement uses TRBV29-1 and TRBJ1-1; 8 bases are shared with TRBD1. With V trimmed by 6 bases and J by 3 bases, 6 bases remained unmatched. This CDR3 is 13 amino acids long. Looked up from germline, CDR1 is SQVTM and CDR2 is ANQGSEA. CDR3 sequence (DNA): TGCAGCGTCGGGCCGGACAGGGACACTGAAGCTTTCTTT. As protein: CSVGPDRDTEAFF.

V is TRBV5-1 and J is TRBJ2-5, with D possibly being TRBD1 (6 bases). Trimming took off 3 bases at V and 1 base at J, with 10 bases between the two ends. CDR1 and CDR2 (germline): SGHRS, YFSETQ. CDR3 length: 14 residues. In nucleotides, the CDR3 is TGCGCCAGCAGCTCCGGACAGCTCCAAGAGACCCAGTACTTC. This translates into CASSSGQLQETQYF.

The chain combines TRBV27 with TRBJ2-7; 8 nucleotides line up with TRBD1. From germline, CDR1 is MNHEY and CDR2 SMNVEV (reference sequence). Losses at the gene ends were 5 bases for V and 5 bases for J; bases not matched to a gene: 5. The CDR3 consists of 13 residues. CDR3 residues: CASSRDRGHEQYF. In nucleotides, the CDR3 is TGTGCCAGCAGTAGAGACAGGGGCCACGAGCAGTACTTC.

There are a few counts of this clone. This sequence joins TRBV27 and TRBJ2-2, with a weak D call TRBD1 (5 bases). Germline values: CDR1 MNHEY, CDR2 SMNVEV (reference sequence). The CDR3 sequence is 15 residues long. V lost 2 bases and J 8 bases, leaving 15 bases between the germline ends. The CDR3 sequence: CASSLMWLTAGELFF. For the CDR3, the DNA is TGTGCCAGCAGTTTAATGTGGTTGACAGCGGGGGAGCTGTTTTTT.

This clone has a handful of counts. J is TRBJ1-1 and V is TRBV27, with TRBD1 matching over 7 bases. V was pared by 3 bases and J by 3 bases, with 7 bases of the junction left unmatched. Germline V gene lookup returns CDR1 MNHEY and CDR2 SMNVEV (reference sequence). This CDR3 has 15 residues. The DNA of the CDR3 is TGTGCCAGCAGTTTGGGTTCCCAGGGGGACACTGAAGCTTTCTTT. Amino acids: CASSLGSQGDTEAFF.

The chain carries TRBV4-1 and TRBJ1-1; D is unresolved. From germline, CDR1 is MGHRA and CDR2 YSYEKL. CDR3 length equals 13 residues. V lost 0 bases to trimming and J lost 4 bases, with 6 bases between them. The CDR3 region has the DNA TGCGCCAGCAGCCAAGATAGAAGCACTGAAGCTTTCTTT. Its protein product is CASSQDRSTEAFF.

The rearrangement links TRBV2 to TRBJ1-1; 8 nucleotides line up with TRBD1. J gave up 0 bases and V 4 bases, and 1 base lay outside the gene matches. The CDR3 is 14 amino acids. Germline-derived CDR1 and CDR2 are SNHLY and FYNNEI. The CDR3 DNA sequence: TGTGCCAGCAGTGTGACAGGGGTGAACACTGAAGCTTTCTTT. Translating gives CASSVTGVNTEAFF.

V and J are TRBV27 and TRBJ2-7, with TRBD1 matching 7 bases. Germline V CDR1 and CDR2: MNHEY, SMNVEV (reference sequence). The CDR3 runs to 15 residues. V trimming: 6 bases; J trimming: 4 bases; junction bases outside the gene matches: 12. CDR3: CASRRRQGELYEQYF. DNA for the CDR3: TGTGCCAGCAGACGCAGACAGGGTGAATTGTACGAGCAGTACTTC.

The V and J genes are TRBV19 and TRBJ2-3, with TRBD2 matching 7 bases. The CDR3 is 15 amino acids. The V and J ends lost 6 bases and 4 bases, in that order; junction bases with no gene match: 10. The germline gives CDR1 LNHDA, CDR2 SQIVND (reference sequence). In nucleotides, the CDR3 is TGTGCCAGTAGCCGCACACCGGGACTACCAGATACGCAGTATTTT. It is translated as CASSRTPGLPDTQYF.

This clone was seen more than once but under ten times. The V and J genes are TRBV29-1 and TRBJ2-5; 9 bases match TRBD2. TRBJ2-7 matches the DNA end more closely, so the J call is doubtful. This CDR3 has 14 residues. The V gene's germline CDR1 is SQVTM and CDR2 ANQGSEA. The DNA of the CDR3 is TGCAGCGTTGTATTGGCGGGGGGGGTTCACGAGCAGTACTTC. It codes for CSVVLAGGVHEQYF.

The gene calls are TRBV7-2 and TRBJ2-5; 9 bases match TRBD2. Unmatched junction bases numbered 6, after V lost 5 bases and J lost 5 bases. Germline V CDR1 and CDR2: SGHTA, FQGNSA. The length of the CDR3 is 14 residues. Here the CDR3 reads CASSPGTSWETQYF. The CDR3 nucleotides are TGTGCCAGCAGCCCGGGGACTAGCTGGGAGACCCAGTACTTC. The entire variable domain, with the rest obtained from reference TRBV7-2 and TRBJ2-5, is as follows: GAGVSQSPSNKVTEKGKDVELRCDPISGHTALYWYRQSLGQGLEFLIYFQGNSAPDKSGLPSDRFSAERTGGSVSTLTIQRTQQEDSAVYLCASSPGTSWETQYFGPGTRLLVL.